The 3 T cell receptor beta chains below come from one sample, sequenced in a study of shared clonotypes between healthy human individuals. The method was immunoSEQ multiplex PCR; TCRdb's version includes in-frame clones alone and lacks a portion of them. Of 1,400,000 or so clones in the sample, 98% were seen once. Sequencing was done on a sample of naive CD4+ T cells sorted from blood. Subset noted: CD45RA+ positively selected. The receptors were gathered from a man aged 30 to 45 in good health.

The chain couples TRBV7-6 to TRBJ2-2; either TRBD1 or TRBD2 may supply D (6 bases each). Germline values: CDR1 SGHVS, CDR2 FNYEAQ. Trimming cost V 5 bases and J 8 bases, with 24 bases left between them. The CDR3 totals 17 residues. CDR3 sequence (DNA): TGTGCCAGCAGCCCCCGTACGGGGGCGGTACGCAGGGGGGAGCTGTTTTTT. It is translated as CASSPRTGAVRRGELFF.

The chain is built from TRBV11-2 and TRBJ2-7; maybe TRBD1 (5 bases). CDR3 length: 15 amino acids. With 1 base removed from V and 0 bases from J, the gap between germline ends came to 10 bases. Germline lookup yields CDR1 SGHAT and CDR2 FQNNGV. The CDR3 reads CASSLVGLGSYEQYF. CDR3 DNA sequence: TGTGCCAGCAGCTTAGTGGGGCTGGGCTCCTACGAGCAGTACTTC.

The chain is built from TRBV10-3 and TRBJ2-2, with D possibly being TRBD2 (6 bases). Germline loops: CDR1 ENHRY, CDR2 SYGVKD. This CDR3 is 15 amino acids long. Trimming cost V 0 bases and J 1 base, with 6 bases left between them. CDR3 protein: CAISESRGNTGELFF. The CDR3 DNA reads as TGTGCCATCAGTGAGTCGCGGGGGAACACCGGGGAGCTGTTTTTT.